This TCR beta chain emerged from a study of blood T cells in healthy people across ages. Whole-study findings and limits: Roughly linear declines in TCR beta diversity per million T cells occurred with age.

This clonotype was seen only a few times. Antigen: not known. Germline assignment: CDR1 SGHAT and CDR2 FQDESV (reference sequence). V was clipped by 1 base and J by 5 bases, with 19 bases between them. The CDR3 runs to 17 residues. Per sample, a minimum of 6.5 million PBMCs were isolated. Through a sample-barcoded 5' primer and a J-beta primer mix, a second PCR was run for about 7 to 12 cycles. TCRdb analysed the 5' RACE reads with MiXCR anew, one entry per CDR3 protein. The table has roughly 1.6 million distinct CDR3 sequences, around 35% seen once. The clonotype was recovered from a woman under 40 in good health. The sequenced sample consisted of blood. V usage is TRBV11-1 and J usage is TRBJ2-3; D gene uncertain. CDR3 nucleotides: TGTGCCAGCAGCTTAGGTCAGAAAGTTTTACCCAAAGATACGCAGTATTTT. Its protein product is CASSLGQKVLPKDTQYF.